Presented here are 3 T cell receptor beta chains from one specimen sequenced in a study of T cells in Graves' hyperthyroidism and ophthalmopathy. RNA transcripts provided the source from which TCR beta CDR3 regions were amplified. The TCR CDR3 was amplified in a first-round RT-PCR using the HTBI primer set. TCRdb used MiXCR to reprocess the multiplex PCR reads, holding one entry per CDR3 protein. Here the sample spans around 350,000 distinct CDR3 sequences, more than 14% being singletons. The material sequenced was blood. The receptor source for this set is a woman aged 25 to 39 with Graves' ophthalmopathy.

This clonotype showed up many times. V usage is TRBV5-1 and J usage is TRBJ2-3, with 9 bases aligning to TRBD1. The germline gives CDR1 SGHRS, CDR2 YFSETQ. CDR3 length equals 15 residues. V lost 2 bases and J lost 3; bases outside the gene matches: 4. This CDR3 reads CASSLQGAMTDTQYF. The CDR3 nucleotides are TGCGCCAGCAGCTTACAGGGGGCAATGACAGATACGCAGTATTTT.

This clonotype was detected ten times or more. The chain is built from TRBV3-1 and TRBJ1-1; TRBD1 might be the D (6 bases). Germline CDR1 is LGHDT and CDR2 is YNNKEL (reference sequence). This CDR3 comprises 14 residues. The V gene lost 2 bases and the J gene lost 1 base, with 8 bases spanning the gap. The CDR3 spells CASSQLGANTEAFF. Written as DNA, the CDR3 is TGTGCCAGCAGCCAATTGGGGGCGAACACTGAAGCTTTCTTT.

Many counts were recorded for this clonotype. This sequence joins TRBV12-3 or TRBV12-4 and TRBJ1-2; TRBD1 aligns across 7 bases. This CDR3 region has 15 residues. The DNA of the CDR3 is TGTGCGCAGAGGGCGAGCAAGACAGGGCTCTATGGCTACACCTTC. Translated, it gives CAQRASKTGLYGYTF.